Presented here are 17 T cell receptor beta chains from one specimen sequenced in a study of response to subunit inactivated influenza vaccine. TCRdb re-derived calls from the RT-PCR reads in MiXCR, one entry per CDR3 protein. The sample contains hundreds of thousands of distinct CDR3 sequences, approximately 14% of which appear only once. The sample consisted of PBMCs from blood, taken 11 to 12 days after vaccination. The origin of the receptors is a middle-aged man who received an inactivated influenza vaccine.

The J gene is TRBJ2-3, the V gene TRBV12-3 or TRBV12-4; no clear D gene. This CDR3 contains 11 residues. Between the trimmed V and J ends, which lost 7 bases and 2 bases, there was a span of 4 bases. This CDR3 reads CASMTTDTQYF. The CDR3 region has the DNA TGTGCCAGCATGACCACAGATACGCAGTATTTT.

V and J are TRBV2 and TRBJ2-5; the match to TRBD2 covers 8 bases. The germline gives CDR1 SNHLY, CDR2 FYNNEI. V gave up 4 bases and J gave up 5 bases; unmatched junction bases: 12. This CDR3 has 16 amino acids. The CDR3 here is CASSGFGGDLDETQYF. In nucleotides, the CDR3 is TGTGCCAGCAGTGGGTTCGGGGGGGACCTCGACGAGACCCAGTACTTC. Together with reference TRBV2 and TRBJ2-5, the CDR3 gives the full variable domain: EPEVTQTPSHQVTQMGQEVILRCVPISNHLYFYWYRQILGQKVEFLVSFYNNEISEKSEIFDDQFSVERPDGSNFTLKIRSTKLEDSAMYFCASSGFGGDLDETQYFGPGTRLLVL.

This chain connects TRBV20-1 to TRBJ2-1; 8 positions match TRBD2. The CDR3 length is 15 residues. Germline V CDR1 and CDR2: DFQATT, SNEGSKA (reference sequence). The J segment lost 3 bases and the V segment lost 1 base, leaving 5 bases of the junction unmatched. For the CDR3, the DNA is TGCAGTGCTAGAGGGCTAGCGGGTCGCTACAATGAGCAGTTCTTC. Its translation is CSARGLAGRYNEQFF.

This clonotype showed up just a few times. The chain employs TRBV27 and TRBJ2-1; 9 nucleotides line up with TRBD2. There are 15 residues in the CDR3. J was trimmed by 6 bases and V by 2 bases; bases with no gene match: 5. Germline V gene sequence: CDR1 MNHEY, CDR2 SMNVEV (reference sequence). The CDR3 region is CASSLGTSLPNEQFF. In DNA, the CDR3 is TGTGCCAGCAGTTTAGGGACTAGCCTTCCCAATGAGCAGTTCTTC.

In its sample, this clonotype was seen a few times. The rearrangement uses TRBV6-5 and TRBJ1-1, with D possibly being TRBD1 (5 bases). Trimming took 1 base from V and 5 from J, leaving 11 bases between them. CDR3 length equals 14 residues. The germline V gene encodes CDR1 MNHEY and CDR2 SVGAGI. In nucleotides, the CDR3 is TGTGCCAGCAGTTACTGGATGGGGGATACTGAAGCTTTCTTT. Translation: CASSYWMGDTEAFF.

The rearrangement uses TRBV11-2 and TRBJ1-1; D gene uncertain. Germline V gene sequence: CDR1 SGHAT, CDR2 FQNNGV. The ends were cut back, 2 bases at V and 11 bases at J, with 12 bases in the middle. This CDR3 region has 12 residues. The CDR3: CASSLSGMGAFF. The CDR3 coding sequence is TGTGCCAGCAGCTTAAGCGGGATGGGGGCTTTCTTT.

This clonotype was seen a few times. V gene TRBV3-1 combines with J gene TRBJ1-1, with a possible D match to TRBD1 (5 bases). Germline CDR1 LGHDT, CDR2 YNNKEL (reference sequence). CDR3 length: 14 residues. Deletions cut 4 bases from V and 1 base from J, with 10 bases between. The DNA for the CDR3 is TGTGCCAGCAGCCGCTTGGGACCGAACACTGAAGCTTTCTTT. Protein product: CASSRLGPNTEAFF.

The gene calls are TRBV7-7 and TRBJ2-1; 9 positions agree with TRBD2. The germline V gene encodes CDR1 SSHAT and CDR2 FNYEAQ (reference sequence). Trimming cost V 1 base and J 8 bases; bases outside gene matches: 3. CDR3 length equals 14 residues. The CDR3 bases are TGTGCCAGCAGCTTAGGCGGGAGGGCCTATGAGCAGTTCTTC. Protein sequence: CASSLGGRAYEQFF. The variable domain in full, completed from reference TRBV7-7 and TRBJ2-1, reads GAGVSQSPRYKVTKRGQDVTLRCDPISSHATLYWYQQALGQGPEFLTYFNYEAQPDKSGLPSDRFSAERPEGSISTLTIQRTEQRDSAMYRCASSLGGRAYEQFFGPGTRLTVL.

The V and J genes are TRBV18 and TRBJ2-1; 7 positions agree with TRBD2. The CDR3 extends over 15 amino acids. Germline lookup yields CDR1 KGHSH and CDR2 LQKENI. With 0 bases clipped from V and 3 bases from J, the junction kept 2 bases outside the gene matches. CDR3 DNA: TGTGCCAGCTCACCACCCGGGAGGAACTACAATGAGCAGTTCTTC. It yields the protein CASSPPGRNYNEQFF.

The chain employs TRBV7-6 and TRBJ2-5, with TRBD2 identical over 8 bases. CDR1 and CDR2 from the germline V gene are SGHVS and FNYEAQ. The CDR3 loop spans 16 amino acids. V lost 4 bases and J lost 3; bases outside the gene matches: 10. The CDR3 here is CASSSRQLAAEETQYF. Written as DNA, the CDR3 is TGTGCCAGCAGCTCACGCCAACTAGCGGCTGAAGAGACCCAGTACTTC.

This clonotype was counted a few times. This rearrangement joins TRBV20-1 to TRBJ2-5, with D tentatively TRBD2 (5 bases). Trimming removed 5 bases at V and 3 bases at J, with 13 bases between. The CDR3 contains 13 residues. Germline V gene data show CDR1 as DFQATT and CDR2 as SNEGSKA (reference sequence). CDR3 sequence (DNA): TGCAGTGCTGGTCGGACTGTTAAAGAGACCCAGTACTTC. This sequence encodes CSAGRTVKETQYF.

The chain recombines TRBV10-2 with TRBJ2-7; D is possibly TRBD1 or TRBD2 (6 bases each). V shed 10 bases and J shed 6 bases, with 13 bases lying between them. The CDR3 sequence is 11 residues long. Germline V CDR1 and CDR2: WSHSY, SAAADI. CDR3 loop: CATRTAGEQYF. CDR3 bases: TGCGCCACCCGGACAGCGGGCGAGCAGTACTTC.

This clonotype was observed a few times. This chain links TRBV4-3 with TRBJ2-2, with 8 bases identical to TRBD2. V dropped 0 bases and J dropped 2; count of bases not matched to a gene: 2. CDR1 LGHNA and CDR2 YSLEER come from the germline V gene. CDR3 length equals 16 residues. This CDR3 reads CASSQDGRANTGELFF. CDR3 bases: TGCGCCAGCAGCCAAGACGGGAGGGCCAACACCGGGGAGCTGTTTTTT.

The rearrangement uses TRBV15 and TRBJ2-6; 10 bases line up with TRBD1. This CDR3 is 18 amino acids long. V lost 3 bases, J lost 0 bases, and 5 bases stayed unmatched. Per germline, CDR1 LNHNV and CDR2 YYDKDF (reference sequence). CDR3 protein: CATSSGDRGYSGANVLTF. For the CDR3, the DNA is TGTGCCACCAGCAGCGGGGACAGGGGCTACTCTGGGGCCAACGTCCTGACTTTC.

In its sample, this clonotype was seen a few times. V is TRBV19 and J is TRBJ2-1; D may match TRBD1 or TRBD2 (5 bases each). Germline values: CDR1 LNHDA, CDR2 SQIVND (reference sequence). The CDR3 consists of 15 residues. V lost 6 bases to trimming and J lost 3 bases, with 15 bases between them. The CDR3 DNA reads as TGTGCCAGTAGCCCCCGGGGCCTACGCTACAATGAGCAGTTCTTC. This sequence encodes CASSPRGLRYNEQFF. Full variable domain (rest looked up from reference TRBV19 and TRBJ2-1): DGGITQSPKYLFRKEGQNVTLSCEQNLNHDAMYWYRQDPGQGLRLIYYSQIVNDFQKGDIAEGYSVSREKKESFPLTVTSAQKNPTAFYLCASSPRGLRYNEQFFGPGTRLTVL.

The CDR3 here is CASTKGGAVTYNEQFF. The CDR3 bases are TGTGCCAGCACCAAAGGGGGGGCGGTTACCTACAATGAGCAGTTCTTC. This chain connects TRBV7-8 to TRBJ2-1; possible D gene TRBD2, 7 bases. CDR3 size: 16 residues. The V and J ends lost 7 bases and 2 bases respectively, with 18 bases between them. Germline V gene sequence: CDR1 SGHVS, CDR2 FQNEAQ.

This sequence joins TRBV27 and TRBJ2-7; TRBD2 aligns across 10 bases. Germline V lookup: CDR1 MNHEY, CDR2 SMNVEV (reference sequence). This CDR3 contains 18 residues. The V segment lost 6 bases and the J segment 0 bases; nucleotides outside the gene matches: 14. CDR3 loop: CASRPLLLAGPISYEQYF. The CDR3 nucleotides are TGTGCCAGCAGGCCCCTCTTACTAGCGGGACCTATCTCCTACGAGCAGTACTTC.